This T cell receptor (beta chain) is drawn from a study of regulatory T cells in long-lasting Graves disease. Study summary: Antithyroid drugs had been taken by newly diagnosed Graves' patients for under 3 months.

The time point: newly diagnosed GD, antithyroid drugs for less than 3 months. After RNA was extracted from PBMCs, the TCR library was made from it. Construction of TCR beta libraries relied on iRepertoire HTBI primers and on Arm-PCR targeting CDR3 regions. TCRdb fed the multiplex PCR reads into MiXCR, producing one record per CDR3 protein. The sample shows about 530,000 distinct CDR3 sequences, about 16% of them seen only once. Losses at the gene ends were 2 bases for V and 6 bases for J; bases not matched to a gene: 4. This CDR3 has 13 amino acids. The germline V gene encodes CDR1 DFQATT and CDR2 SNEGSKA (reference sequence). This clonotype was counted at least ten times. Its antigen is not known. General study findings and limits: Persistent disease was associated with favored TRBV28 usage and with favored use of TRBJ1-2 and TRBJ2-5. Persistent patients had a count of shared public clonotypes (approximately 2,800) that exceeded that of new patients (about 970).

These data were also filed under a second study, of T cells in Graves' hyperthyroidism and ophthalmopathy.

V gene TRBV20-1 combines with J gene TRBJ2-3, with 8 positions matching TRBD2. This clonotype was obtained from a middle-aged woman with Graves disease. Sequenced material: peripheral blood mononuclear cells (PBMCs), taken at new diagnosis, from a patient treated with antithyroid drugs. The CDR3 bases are TGCAGTGCTAGAATTAGCGGGGTTGATACGCAGTATTTT. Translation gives CSARISGVDTQYF.